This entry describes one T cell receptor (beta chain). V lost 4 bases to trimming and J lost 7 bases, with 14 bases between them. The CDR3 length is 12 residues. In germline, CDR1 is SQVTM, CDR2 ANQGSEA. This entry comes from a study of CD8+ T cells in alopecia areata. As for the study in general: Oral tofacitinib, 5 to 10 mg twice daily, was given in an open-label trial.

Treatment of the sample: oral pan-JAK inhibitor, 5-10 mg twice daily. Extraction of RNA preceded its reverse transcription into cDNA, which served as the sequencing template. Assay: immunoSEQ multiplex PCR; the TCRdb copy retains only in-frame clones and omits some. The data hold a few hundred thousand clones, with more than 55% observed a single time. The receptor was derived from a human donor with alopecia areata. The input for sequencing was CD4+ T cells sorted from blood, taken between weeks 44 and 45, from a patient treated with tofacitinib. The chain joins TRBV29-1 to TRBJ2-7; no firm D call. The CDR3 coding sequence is TGCAGCGTTGCTGGGTCCGGGTGGGAGCAGTACTTC. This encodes CSVAGSGWEQYF.